These T cell receptor beta chains were read from a single sample in a study of blood T cell repertoires in COVID-19. Produced via immunoSEQ multiplex PCR; TCRdb's table is partial and in-frame only. In the table there are 16,000 or so clones, approximately 90% of which are singletons. The sequenced sample was peripheral blood. These TCRs come from a man older than 75 with acute or convalescent COVID-19. Each CDR3 is given with its conserved first and last residue. A D gene is named only where the DNA matches it firmly. Expanded clones get a size class; other rows say once, few or many, or leave the size out.

J gene | V gene | clone size | D gene | CDR3 DNA | CDR3 protein
TRBJ2-7 | TRBV6-5 | NA | NA | TGTGCCAGCAGTTCCCACGGCGGAACCTCCTACGAGCAGTACTTC | CASSSHGGTSYEQYF
TRBJ2-3 | TRBV5-1 | NA | NA | TGCGCCAGCAGCTTGGGACAGAGCACAGATACGCAGTATTTT | CASSLGQSTDTQYF
TRBJ2-3 | TRBV5-4 | NA | NA | TGTGCCAGCAGCTTGGAGTTGGCGGTCACAGATACGCAGTATTTT | CASSLELAVTDTQYF
TRBJ2-1 | TRBV18 | NA | NA | TGTGCCAGCTCACCCATGGCGACGGGCTACAATGAGCAGTTCTTC | CASSPMATGYNEQFF
TRBJ2-1 | TRBV7-3 | NA | TRBD1 | TGTGCCAGCAGCTTAGGGACAGGGGGTTTGGGTGAGCAGTTCTTC | CASSLGTGGLGEQFF
TRBJ2-2 | TRBV3-1/TRBV3-2 | NA | TRBD1 | TGTGCCAGCAGCCTTGGACAGGGGGGCGGGGAGCTGTTTTTT | CASSLGQGGGELFF
TRBJ2-3 | TRBV7-3 | NA | TRBD1 | TGTGCCAGCAGCTTAGGACAGGGAGCGGATACGCAGTATTTT | CASSLGQGADTQYF
TRBJ2-7 | TRBV3-1/TRBV3-2 | NA | NA | TGTGCCAGCAGCCAGGGACAAGCCTACGAGCAGTACTTC | CASSQGQAYEQYF
TRBJ1-3 | TRBV9 | NA | TRBD1 | TGTGCCAGCAGCGTGAGTTCCGGGACAGGGCTGACTGGAAACACCATATATTTT | CASSVSSGTGLTGNTIYF
TRBJ2-7 | TRBV20-1 | NA | NA | TGCAGTGCTAGGTCCGGTCACGAGCAGTACTTC | CSARSGHEQYF
TRBJ2-7 | TRBV27 | NA | NA | TGTGCCAGCAGTTTTAAAGGGGTCATTTACGAGCAGTACTTC | CASSFKGVIYEQYF
TRBJ2-1 | TRBV6-4 | NA | TRBD1 | TGTGCCAGCAGTGGGGACAGGGGGGATGAGCAGTTCTTC | CASSGDRGDEQFF
TRBJ2-7 | TRBV3-1/TRBV3-2 | NA | NA | TGTGCCAGCAACCAAGGGGCTTCCTACGAGCAGTACTTC | CASNQGASYEQYF
TRBJ1-1 | TRBV12-3/TRBV12-4 | NA | NA | TGTGCCAGCAGTCCACCCGGGTCTGAAGCTTTCTTT | CASSPPGSEAFF
TRBJ1-2 | TRBV3-1/TRBV3-2 | NA | NA | TGTGCCAGCAGCCACCCCCAGGGGTATGGCTACACCTTC | CASSHPQGYGYTF
TRBJ2-5 | TRBV20-1 | NA | NA | TGCAGTGCGATCAGGGGAGAGACCCAGTACTTC | CSAIRGETQYF
TRBJ2-7 | TRBV7-3 | NA | NA | TGTGCCAGCAGCTTAACGGGGGGAACCTACGAGCAGTACTTC | CASSLTGGTYEQYF
TRBJ1-6 | TRBV7-9 | once | TRBD1 | TGTGCCAGCAGCTCAGGGGGCAATAATTCACCCCTCCACTTT | CASSSGGNNSPLHF
TRBJ1-2 | TRBV4-2 | once | TRBD1 | TGTGCCAGCAGCCAAGATGGAAGTGGCAGGGGGCCCCATGGCTACACCTTC | CASSQDGSGRGPHGYTF
TRBJ2-7 | TRBV5-1 | NA | TRBD1 | TGCGCCAGCGGCCTCGACAGGGGGTACGAGCAGTACTTC | CASGLDRGYEQYF
TRBJ1-5 | TRBV29-1 | NA | NA | TGCAGCGTTGCAAGGGGGAATGGTCAGCCCCAGCATTTT | CSVARGNGQPQHF
TRBJ2-5 | TRBV29-1 | NA | NA | TGCAGCGTTGGGTCAGGGGTGGAGACCCAGTACTTC | CSVGSGVETQYF
TRBJ1-1 | TRBV5-1 | NA | NA | TGCGCCAGCAGCTTGGCCGCAGGACAATTCACTGAAGCTTTCTTT | CASSLAAGQFTEAFF
TRBJ2-1 | TRBV24-1 | once | NA | TGTGCCACCGAGTCTAGTGGCCGAAATGAGCAGTTCTTC | CATESSGRNEQFF
TRBJ1-5 | TRBV7-8 | NA | TRBD1 | TGTGCCAGCAGCTTAGGGACAGGGTATGATCAGCCCCAGCATTTT | CASSLGTGYDQPQHF
TRBJ2-5 | TRBV21-1 | NA | NA | TGTGCCAGCAGCAAAGCGCAGGAGACCCAGTACTTC | CASSKAQETQYF
TRBJ1-1 | TRBV7-2 | NA | NA | TGTGCCAGCAGCTTAGTCGGACAGAACACTGAAGCTTTCTTT | CASSLVGQNTEAFF
TRBJ2-7 | TRBV6-5 | NA | TRBD1 | TGTGCCAGCAGTTACACTAGCGGGACAGGGGGCGGCGAGCAGTACTTC | CASSYTSGTGGGEQYF
TRBJ1-1 | TRBV7-3 | NA | NA | TGTGCCAGCAGCTTAACGGGCACGAGCACTGAAGCTTTCTTT | CASSLTGTSTEAFF
TRBJ1-1 | TRBV3-1/TRBV3-2 | NA | NA | TGTGCCAGCAGCCAAGCCTCATCTGGAGGCACTGAAGCTTTCTTT | CASSQASSGGTEAFF
TRBJ1-5 | TRBV10-1 | NA | NA | TGCGCCAGCAGTGACCTTTCTTATAGCAATCAGCCCCAGCATTTT | CASSDLSYSNQPQHF
TRBJ1-2 | TRBV14 | NA | TRBD1 | TGTGCCAGCAGCCCGGGACAGGGTTCGTGGGGCTACACCTTC | CASSPGQGSWGYTF
TRBJ2-1 | TRBV18 | NA | TRBD1 | TGTGCCAGCTCGCCGAGACAGGGAGTAATTTCGAATGAGCAGTTCTTC | CASSPRQGVISNEQFF
TRBJ2-7 | TRBV24-1 | NA | TRBD1 | TGTGCCACCAGTGATTGGACAGGGAACGAGCAGTACTTC | CATSDWTGNEQYF
TRBJ1-3 | TRBV10-3 | NA | NA | TGTGCCATCTCTCTAACGGGGGTATTCTCTGGAAACACCATATATTTT | CAISLTGVFSGNTIYF
TRBJ1-2 | TRBV18 | NA | NA | TGTGCCAGCTCACCACCGGGCAGGGCCAACTATGGCTACACCTTC | CASSPPGRANYGYTF
TRBJ1-6 | TRBV30 | NA | NA | TGTGCCTGGAGGGTACAGGGTTACAATAATTCACCCCTCCACTTT | CAWRVQGYNNSPLHF
TRBJ2-1 | TRBV18 | NA | NA | TGTGCCAGCTCACCGTTCGAGCGGTACAATGAGCAGTTCTTC | CASSPFERYNEQFF
TRBJ1-5 | TRBV30 | NA | NA | TGTGCCTGGAGTGTACCCAGGGCTCCACCCAGCAATCAGCCCCAGCATTTT | CAWSVPRAPPSNQPQHF
TRBJ1-3 | TRBV5-4 | once | NA | TGTGCCAGCAGCCTCGGAGGGGGAAACACCATATATTTT | CASSLGGGNTIYF
TRBJ2-3 | TRBV19 | NA | NA | TGTGCCAGTAGTCCTCCCTCCCTCACAGATACGCAGTATTTT | CASSPPSLTDTQYF
TRBJ1-2 | TRBV5-6 | NA | NA | TGTGCCAGCAGCTTGGATCCGAGGGTGGGTAACTATGGCTACACCTTC | CASSLDPRVGNYGYTF
TRBJ1-4 | TRBV4-1 | NA | NA | TGCGCCAGCAGCCCTGTTACGGGGACTGGTTCTGAAAAACTGTTTTTT | CASSPVTGTGSEKLFF
TRBJ2-5 | TRBV5-1 | NA | TRBD2 | TGCGCCAGCAGCTTGGACGGAGGGAGGGGAGAGACCCAGTACTTC | CASSLDGGRGETQYF
TRBJ1-5 | TRBV24-1 | NA | NA | TGTGCCACCAGTGCCTCGGGGAGCAATCAGCCCCAGCATTTT | CATSASGSNQPQHF
TRBJ2-1 | TRBV24-1 | NA | TRBD2 | TGTGCCACCAGTGATCCCGGGACTAGCGGAGGTTACTCCTACAATGAGCAGTTCTTC | CATSDPGTSGGYSYNEQFF
TRBJ2-3 | TRBV2 | NA | NA | TGTGCCAGCAGTAAGCTGGGGACTGGTGGAACAGATACGCAGTATTTT | CASSKLGTGGTDTQYF
TRBJ2-2 | TRBV27 | NA | NA | TGTGCCAGCACCCCCCGGCCCAGGGCAGGCACCGGGGAGCTGTTTTTT | CASTPRPRAGTGELFF
TRBJ1-1 | TRBV7-9 | NA | TRBD1 | TGTGCCAGCAGCTTGCAGGGACAGGGTATGCGAGCTTTCTTT | CASSLQGQGMRAFF
TRBJ2-7 | TRBV24-1 | once | NA | TGTGCCACCAGCACAGGAAGCTCCTACGAGCAGTACTTC | CATSTGSSYEQYF
TRBJ2-1 | TRBV19 | NA | NA | TGTGCCAGTAGTATTATGGCAGGGCTTGGGAATGAGCAGTTCTTC | CASSIMAGLGNEQFF
TRBJ1-2 | TRBV6-5 | NA | TRBD1 | TGTGCCAGCAGCTATCGGACAGGGGAAGGCTACACCTTC | CASSYRTGEGYTF
TRBJ2-3 | TRBV30 | NA | TRBD2 | TGTGCCTGGAGTACGGGAGGGGTCACAGATACGCAGTATTTT | CAWSTGGVTDTQYF
TRBJ1-1 | TRBV30 | once | NA | TGTGCCTGGAGAGGAGGGACTATGAACACTGAAGCTTTCTTT | CAWRGGTMNTEAFF
TRBJ1-6 | TRBV2 | NA | NA | TGTGCCAGCAGTGAAGCTCGGGTTAATTCACCCCTCCACTTT | CASSEARVNSPLHF
TRBJ1-1 | TRBV11-2 | few | NA | TGTGCCAGCAGCTTTCAGGAGGGCAGAGTCGAAGCTTTCTTT | CASSFQEGRVEAFF
TRBJ1-1 | TRBV24-1 | NA | TRBD1 | TGTGCCACCAGGGGACAGGGAGGGACTGAAGCTTTCTTT | CATRGQGGTEAFF